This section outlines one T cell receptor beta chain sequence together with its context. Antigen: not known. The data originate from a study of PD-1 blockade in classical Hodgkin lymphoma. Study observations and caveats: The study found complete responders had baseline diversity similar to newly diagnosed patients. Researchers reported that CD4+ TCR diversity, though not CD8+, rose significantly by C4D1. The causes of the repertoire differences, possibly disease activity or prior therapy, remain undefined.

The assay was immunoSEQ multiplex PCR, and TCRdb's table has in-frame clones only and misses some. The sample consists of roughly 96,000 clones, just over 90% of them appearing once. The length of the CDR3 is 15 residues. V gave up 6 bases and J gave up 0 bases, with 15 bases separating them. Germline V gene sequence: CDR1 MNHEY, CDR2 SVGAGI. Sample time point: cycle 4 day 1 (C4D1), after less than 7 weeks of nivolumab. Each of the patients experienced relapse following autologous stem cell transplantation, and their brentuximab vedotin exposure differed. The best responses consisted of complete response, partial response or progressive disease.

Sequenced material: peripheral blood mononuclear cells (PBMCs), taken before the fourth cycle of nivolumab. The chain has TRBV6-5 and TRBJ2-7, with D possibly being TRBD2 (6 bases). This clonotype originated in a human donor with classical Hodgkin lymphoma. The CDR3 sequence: CASSYFSGSSYEQYF. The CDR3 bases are TGTGCCAGCAGCTATTTTAGCGGTAGCTCCTACGAGCAGTACTTC.